What follows are 15 T cell receptor beta chains derived from one specimen sequenced in a study of blood T cell repertoires in COVID-19. The data were produced by immunoSEQ multiplex PCR, yet TCRdb's version contains in-frame clones alone and is incomplete. The data hold about 140,000 clones, with around 82% observed a single time. Sequencing used peripheral blood. Every receptor here comes from a woman aged 55-70 years with acute or convalescent COVID-19.

This clone showed up just a few times. The chain employs TRBV29-1 and TRBJ2-1; no reliable D call. Trimming took 5 bases from V and 14 from J, leaving 19 bases between them. Per germline, CDR1 SQVTM and CDR2 ANQGSEA. This CDR3 spans 12 amino acids. As DNA, the CDR3 is TGCAGCGTTAGAGGAGTGGAATTATTGGAGTTCTTC. It yields the protein CSVRGVELLEFF.

V gene TRBV18 combines with J gene TRBJ1-1; weak D call: TRBD1 (6 bases). Germline CDR1 KGHSH, CDR2 LQKENI. Deletions cut 2 bases from V and 1 base from J, with 11 bases between. The CDR3 has 15 amino acids. In DNA, the CDR3 is TGTGCCAGCTCACCAGCCGGGACATCGAACACTGAAGCTTTCTTT. Translated: CASSPAGTSNTEAFF.

The table lists this clone with a count of one. The CDR3 DNA reads TGTGCCAGCAGCGTAGGGGAGGGAGGGTTTGGTGAGCAGTTCTTC. It specifies CASSVGEGGFGEQFF. V and J are TRBV9 and TRBJ2-1, with TRBD2 matching 7 bases. This CDR3 has 15 amino acids. Per the germline V gene, CDR1 is SGDLS and CDR2 is YYNGEE. Trimming cost V 0 bases and J 9 bases; bases outside gene matches: 9.

V is TRBV29-1 and J is TRBJ2-5; 13 bases align to TRBD2. The CDR3 sequence is 15 residues long. Trimming cost V 7 bases and J 5 bases; bases outside gene matches: 10. In germline, CDR1 is SQVTM, CDR2 ANQGSEA. CDR3 DNA: TGCAGCGCTGGGTCGACTAGCGGGAGGACTGAGACCCAGTACTTC. Amino acids: CSAGSTSGRTETQYF. Full variable domain (missing parts from reference TRBV29-1 and TRBJ2-5): SAVISQKPSRDICQRGTSLTIQCQVDSQVTMMFWYRQQPGQSLTLIATANQGSEATYESGFVIDKFPISRPNLTFSTLTVSNMSPEDSSIYLCSAGSTSGRTETQYFGPGTRLLVL.

This clone was counted between two and nine times. The chain links TRBV24-1 to TRBJ2-3; 8 bases line up with TRBD2. The CDR3 is made up of 17 amino acids. Germline V gene lookup returns CDR1 KGHDR and CDR2 SFDVKD. J gave up 0 bases and V 2 bases, and 6 bases lay outside the gene matches. CDR3 protein: CATSDSSGSRSTDTQYF. The DNA for the CDR3 is TGTGCCACCAGTGATTCGAGCGGGAGCCGAAGCACAGATACGCAGTATTTT.

The chain carries TRBV6-4 and TRBJ2-3, with D possibly being TRBD2 (6 bases). The CDR3 has 15 amino acids. Trimming took off 6 bases at V and 2 bases at J, with 15 bases between the two ends. Germline V gives CDR1 MRHNA, CDR2 SNTAGT. CDR3 residues: CASSERLGNTDTQYF. In nucleotides, the CDR3 is TGTGCCAGCAGCGAACGACTAGGGAACACAGATACGCAGTATTTT.

CDR3 in DNA: TGTGCCGGACAGGGGGCTAATAACTATGGCTACACCTTC. This gives the protein CAGQGANNYGYTF. This chain uses TRBV2 with TRBJ1-2; 11 bases fit TRBD1. The CDR3 is made up of 13 amino acids. V lost 11 bases, J lost 1 base, and 3 bases stayed unmatched. CDR1 and CDR2 (germline): SNHLY, FYNNEI.

This chain uses TRBV19 with TRBJ2-3, with D perhaps TRBD1 (6 bases). The CDR3 is 13 amino acids. V lost 10 bases, J lost 10 bases, and 21 bases lay in between. Germline CDR1 reads LNHDA; CDR2 reads SQIVND (reference sequence). The CDR3 region is CATQRDNLDAQYF. CDR3 DNA: TGTGCCACGCAACGGGACAACCTCGATGCGCAGTATTTT.

The V and J genes are TRBV19 and TRBJ1-4; D is unresolved. Germline V gene lookup returns CDR1 LNHDA and CDR2 SQIVND (reference sequence). Between the trimmed V and J ends, which lost 8 bases and 4 bases, there was a span of 11 bases. CDR3 length: 13 amino acids. For the CDR3, the DNA is TGTGCCAGTCGGGGAGCGAATAATGAAAAACTGTTTTTT. It translates to CASRGANNEKLFF.

The V gene is TRBV27, the J gene TRBJ2-7, with 8 bases matching TRBD2. Germline CDR1 reads MNHEY; CDR2 reads SMNVEV (reference sequence). V lost 6 bases, J lost 3 bases, and 13 bases stayed unmatched. This CDR3 contains 16 residues. As DNA, the CDR3 is TGTGCCAGCAGACCAATAGCGGGACTCAGAAACTACGAGCAGTACTTC. Amino acids: CASRPIAGLRNYEQYF.

The chain carries TRBV28 and TRBJ1-3, with D perhaps matching TRBD1 (5 bases). The germline gives CDR1 MDHEN, CDR2 SYDVKM. The CDR3 runs to 17 residues. Trimming cost V 2 bases and J 2 bases, with 16 bases left between them. The CDR3 is CASSLPWGGAPGNTIYF. The CDR3 nucleotides read TGTGCCAGCAGTTTACCCTGGGGCGGCGCTCCTGGAAACACCATATATTTT.

The rearrangement links TRBV29-1 to TRBJ1-1, with 8 nucleotides matching TRBD1. From germline, CDR1 is SQVTM and CDR2 ANQGSEA. Trimming took 6 bases from V and 2 from J; bases not matched to a gene: 11. This CDR3 is 15 amino acids long. The CDR3 DNA reads TGCAGCGTCGAAAAGTCCGGGACAGGCAACACTGAAGCTTTCTTT. Translated, it gives CSVEKSGTGNTEAFF.

The chain combines TRBV7-2 with TRBJ1-5; the D gene is possibly TRBD1 (5 bases). V dropped 1 base and J dropped 5 bases, with 9 bases sitting between them. CDR3 size: 14 residues. Germline-derived CDR1 and CDR2 are SGHTA and FQGNSA. CDR3 protein: CASSLGQRYQPQHF. The CDR3 region has the DNA TGTGCCAGCAGCTTAGGACAGCGTTATCAGCCCCAGCATTTT.

The rearrangement uses TRBV24-1 and TRBJ1-1; D gene uncertain. Germline V lookup: CDR1 KGHDR, CDR2 SFDVKD. The CDR3 loop spans 13 amino acids. V lost 3 bases to trimming and J lost 5 bases, with 9 bases between them. The CDR3 spells CATSDELSTEAFF. The CDR3 nucleotides read TGTGCCACCAGTGATGAGCTTAGTACTGAAGCTTTCTTT.

CDR3 DNA sequence: TGTGCCAGCAGAGCCGGGACAGGGGGCTTTGAGACCCAGTACTTC. Translated: CASRAGTGGFETQYF. The rearrangement uses TRBV2 and TRBJ2-5, with 12 bases aligning to TRBD1. The V gene end was trimmed by 6 bases and the J gene end by 5 bases; junction bases not matched to a gene: 7. Germline V CDR1 and CDR2: SNHLY, FYNNEI. The CDR3 contains 15 residues.